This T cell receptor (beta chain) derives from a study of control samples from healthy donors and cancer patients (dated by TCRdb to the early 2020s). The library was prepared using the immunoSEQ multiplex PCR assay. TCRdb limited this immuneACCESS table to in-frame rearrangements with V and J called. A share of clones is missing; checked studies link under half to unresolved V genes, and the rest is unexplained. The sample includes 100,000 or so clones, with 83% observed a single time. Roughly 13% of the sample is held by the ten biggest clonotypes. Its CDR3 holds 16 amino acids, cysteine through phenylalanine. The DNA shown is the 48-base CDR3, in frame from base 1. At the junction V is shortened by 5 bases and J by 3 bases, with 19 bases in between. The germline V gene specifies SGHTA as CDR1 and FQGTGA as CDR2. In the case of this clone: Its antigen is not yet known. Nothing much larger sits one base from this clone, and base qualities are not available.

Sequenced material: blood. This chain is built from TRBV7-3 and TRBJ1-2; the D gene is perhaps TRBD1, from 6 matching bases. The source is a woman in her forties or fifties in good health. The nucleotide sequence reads TGTGCCAGCAGCCCCCCCCGGGGGGCGAGGGACTATGGCTACACCTTC. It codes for CASSPPRGARDYGYTF.